Listed below are T cell receptor beta chains from one sample, sequenced in a study of cytomegalovirus exposure and HLA in healthy donors. TCRdb keeps only in-frame clones here, not all; method: immunoSEQ multiplex PCR. With about 60,000 clones in the sample, the ten largest clones hold approximately 10%. The sequenced material came from PBMCs. The receptor set was obtained from a man over 45 in good health and CMV-seropositive. Each CDR3 is given with its conserved first and last residue. D genes are given only for firm matches.

TRBV30	TRBJ2-5	TRBD1	CARRGQGSEETQYF	TGTGCCCGAAGAGGACAGGGGAGTGAAGAGACCCAGTACTTC
TRBV6-6	TRBJ1-3	NA	CASSYSTAGQGNTIYF	TGTGCCAGCAGTTACTCGACGGCCGGACAGGGAAACACCATATATTTT
TRBV14	TRBJ2-7	TRBD2	CASSHGTSGAYEQYF	TGTGCCAGCAGCCATGGAACTAGCGGGGCCTACGAGCAGTACTTC
TRBV19	TRBJ2-2	TRBD1	CASSSGTGRAGELFF	TGTGCCAGTAGCAGTGGGACAGGGAGGGCCGGGGAGCTGTTTTTT
TRBV18	TRBJ2-7	TRBD2	CASSPGTSGFRSSYEQYF	TGTGCCAGCTCACCAGGGACTAGCGGTTTTCGCAGCTCCTACGAGCAGTACTTC
TRBV5-6	TRBJ2-7	NA	CASSPGRGEQYF	TGTGCCAGCAGCCCCGGTCGGGGAGAGCAGTACTTC
TRBV7-2	TRBJ2-5	NA	CASSSRGHGETQYF	TGTGCCAGCAGCTCCAGAGGTCATGGGGAGACCCAGTACTTC
TRBV9	TRBJ1-1	NA	CASSVEAGRGNTEAFF	TGTGCCAGCAGCGTAGAGGCAGGGCGAGGGAACACTGAAGCTTTCTTT
TRBV6-5	TRBJ1-1	TRBD1	CASSYSWTGNTEAFF	TGTGCCAGCAGTTACTCTTGGACAGGGAACACTGAAGCTTTCTTT
TRBV11-2	TRBJ2-1	NA	CASSLGVSADNEQFF	TGTGCCAGCAGCTTAGGGGTAAGCGCCGACAATGAGCAGTTCTTC
TRBV29-1	TRBJ2-2	TRBD2	CSVESSGENTGELFF	TGCAGCGTTGAATCTAGCGGAGAAAACACCGGGGAGCTGTTTTTT
TRBV7-2	TRBJ2-7	NA	CASSHGQLGTYEQYF	TGTGCCAGCAGCCACGGACAGTTGGGAACTTACGAGCAGTACTTC
TRBV7-2	TRBJ2-7	NA	CASSLGKGEQYF	TGTGCCAGCAGCTTAGGGAAGGGGGAGCAGTACTTC
TRBV5-1	TRBJ2-5	TRBD1	CASSLGQGLLQETQYF	TGCGCCAGCAGCTTGGGACAGGGCCTTCTTCAAGAGACCCAGTACTTC
TRBV5-1	TRBJ2-5	TRBD1	CASSSGGTGAQVAAQYF	TGCGCCAGCAGCTCAGGGGGGACAGGGGCCCAGGTGGCGGCCCAGTACTTC
TRBV27	TRBJ2-2	NA	CASRRGGRELFF	TGTGCCAGCAGAAGAGGGGGACGGGAGCTGTTTTTT
TRBV15	TRBJ2-7	NA	CATRRDGELQYF	TGTGCCACCAGAAGAGATGGGGAGCTGCAGTACTTC
TRBV5-4	TRBJ2-7	TRBD1	CASSGTGSKGYEQYF	TGTGCCAGCAGCGGGACAGGGTCAAAGGGCTACGAGCAGTACTTC
TRBV19	TRBJ2-6	NA	CASSIDIPSGANVLTF	TGTGCCAGTAGTATAGATATCCCCTCTGGGGCCAACGTCCTGACTTTC
TRBV6-5	TRBJ2-7	TRBD2	CASSYKASGVVEQYF	TGTGCCAGCAGTTACAAGGCTAGCGGGGTAGTAGAGCAGTACTTC
TRBV28	TRBJ1-4	NA	CASGGGKLFF	TGTGCCAGCGGAGGCGGAAAACTGTTTTTT
TRBV6-6	TRBJ2-7	NA	CASSSPGRVHEQYF	TGTGCCAGCAGCTCACCTGGGCGGGTCCACGAGCAGTACTTC
TRBV18	TRBJ2-1	NA	CASSPQNNEQFF	TGTGCCAGCTCACCTCAGAACAATGAGCAGTTCTTC
TRBV5-1	TRBJ2-3	TRBD1	CASSLGQSTDTQYF	TGCGCCAGCAGCCTGGGACAGAGCACAGATACGCAGTATTTT
TRBV29-1	TRBJ2-7	TRBD1	CSPKDRLNEQYF	TGCAGCCCAAAGGACAGGCTGAACGAGCAGTACTTC
TRBV18	TRBJ2-7	TRBD2	CASSPPGLAGNYEQYF	TGTGCCAGCTCACCACCGGGGCTAGCGGGCAACTACGAGCAGTACTTC
TRBV5-1	TRBJ2-2	NA	CASSFGTPNTGELFF	TGCGCCAGCAGCTTCGGGACACCCAACACCGGGGAGCTGTTTTTT
TRBV10-1	TRBJ1-5	TRBD1	CASLSDRGISNQPQHF	TGCGCCAGCCTTTCTGACAGGGGGATTAGCAATCAGCCCCAGCATTTT
TRBV7-9	TRBJ1-1	TRBD1	CASSLGETGGDKAFF	TGTGCCAGCAGCTTAGGGGAGACAGGGGGCGATAAAGCTTTCTTT
TRBV28	TRBJ2-3	NA	CASRDRDFRDKQYF	TGTGCCAGCCGCGACAGGGACTTTCGGGATAAGCAGTATTTT
TRBV6-1	TRBJ1-2	NA	CASSEGSGVDYGYTF	TGTGCCAGCAGTGAAGGGTCCGGGGTCGACTATGGCTACACCTTC
TRBV10-3	TRBJ2-7	TRBD2	CAISERLAGASSYEQYF	TGTGCCATCAGTGAGCGCCTAGCGGGAGCATCCTCCTACGAGCAGTACTTC
TRBV7-8	TRBJ1-2	NA	CASSPHKGQSLYYGYTF	TGTGCCAGCAGCCCTCATAAAGGACAGTCTCTATACTATGGCTACACCTTC
TRBV5-7	TRBJ2-1	TRBD2	CASSWGLAGVGGTYNEQFF	TGTGCCAGCAGCTGGGGACTAGCGGGAGTTGGAGGGACCTACAATGAGCAGTTCTTC
TRBV18	TRBJ2-7	TRBD2	CASSPGLVGYEQYF	TGTGCCAGCTCACCGGGACTAGTTGGTTACGAGCAGTACTTC
TRBV28	TRBJ2-7	NA	CASSLSRVGTYEQYF	TGTGCCAGCAGTTTATCCAGGGTTGGAACCTACGAGCAGTACTTC
TRBV27	TRBJ2-2	TRBD1	CASGYRGTGELFF	TGTGCCAGCGGGTACAGGGGGACCGGGGAGCTGTTTTTT
TRBV28	TRBJ2-2	NA	CASNGGRGAAGELFF	TGTGCCAGCAACGGGGGGCGGGGTGCAGCCGGGGAGCTGTTTTTT
TRBV7-9	TRBJ2-5	NA	CAGSRGQETQYF	TGTGCCGGGTCCAGGGGACAAGAGACCCAGTACTTC
TRBV5-1	TRBJ2-3	TRBD2	CASSFSGDGSDTQYF	TGCGCCAGCAGCTTTAGCGGGGATGGGTCTGATACGCAGTATTTT
TRBV6-5	TRBJ2-7	TRBD1	CASSLGTVAYEQYF	TGTGCCAGCAGTCTAGGGACAGTTGCCTACGAGCAGTACTTC
TRBV27	TRBJ1-1	NA	CASRREGAITEAFF	TGTGCCAGCAGAAGGGAGGGTGCGATCACTGAAGCTTTCTTT
TRBV5-6	TRBJ1-1	NA	CASSSGGGEAFF	TGTGCCAGCAGTTCCGGTGGGGGCGAAGCTTTCTTT
TRBV7-9	TRBJ1-1	NA	CASSFARANTEAFF	TGTGCCAGCAGCTTTGCACGAGCTAACACTGAAGCTTTCTTT
TRBV6-5	TRBJ2-1	TRBD2	CASRGGLGDGEQFF	TGTGCCAGCAGGGGCGGACTAGGGGACGGTGAGCAGTTCTTC
TRBV6-5	TRBJ1-2	NA	CASSGGRRDYGYTF	TGTGCCAGCAGTGGAGGAAGGAGGGACTATGGCTACACCTTC
TRBV25-1	TRBJ2-3	NA	CASSEWAGTDTQYF	TGTGCCAGCAGTGAATGGGCAGGCACAGATACGCAGTATTTT
TRBV5-6	TRBJ1-2	NA	CASSLGGPGRGGYTF	TGTGCCAGCAGCTTGGGGGGCCCAGGGAGGGGTGGCTACACCTTC